This T cell receptor beta chain was sequenced during a study of blood T cell repertoires in COVID-19 (dated by TCRdb to about 2020). Looking at the study overall: Samples from collaborators originated in the United States, Italy and Spain and spanned both the acute and convalescent phases of COVID-19. Subjects who had been exposed to COVID-19, were actively infected with it, or had recovered from it provided the deeply sampled blood TCRbeta repertoires that made up the dataset. Samples were obtained from the ongoing ImmuneRACE study (first 160 participants) and from 1,000 to 1,500 subjects provided by 6 global collaborators. A freely available public database, intended as a resource for researchers studying the immune response to SARS-CoV-2, is where the repertoires were released. Where available, HLA class I and class II types were obtained from metadata supplied by the sample provider rather than from assay-based typing. The prospective study material was composed of cDNA or gDNA derived from T cells, B-cell-depleted T cells, or PBMCs. Sample metadata almost always included a de-identified subject ID, COVID-19 status, age in years and sex.

CDR1 and CDR2, per the germline V gene, are ENHRY and SYGVKD. Counted from cysteine to phenylalanine, this CDR3 has 16 amino acids. This entry keeps only the CDR3 DNA: 48 bases, framed from base 1. V ends up 0 bases short and J 5 bases short, with an unmatched junction base count of 8. Collaborating institutions collected whole blood in K2EDTA tubes following their own protocols. For TCRbeta analysis, collaborators shipped samples in one of three forms: frozen whole blood, isolated PBMCs, or DNA extracted from either of those sample types. This clone has more than one count but fewer than ten. Its antigen is unknown. No quality values exist for individual bases; no much larger clone is one base distant. On the study overall, not on this receptor specifically: How much clinical and demographic metadata was included differed by source and by participant, and the metadata was provided uncurated.

TCRbeta CDR3 regions were amplified from genomic DNA using the immunoSEQ Assay, a bias-controlled multiplex PCR. Per the source publication's procedure: The number of nucleated cells in each sample was estimated by amplification of reference gene primers within the assay. To quantify the absolute abundance of each unique TCRbeta CDR3 rearrangement, sequence reads were collapsed and filtered. For each sample, productive Simpson clonality was calculated as the square root of Simpson's diversity index over productive rearrangements. As stored in TCRdb, this immuneACCESS dataset retains in-frame rearrangements with V and J assigned. A fraction of the clones does not appear; measured against another copy, unresolved V genes explain less than half of the discrepancy, and the remainder lacks a known reason. V and J calls and clone size are given by that table; D and trimming were obtained from the DNA. Within this sample are 150,000 to 180,000 clones, with approximately 78% of them counted one time only. The leading ten clones occupy under 2% of the sample.

Specimen: peripheral blood. This chain is built from TRBV10-3 and TRBJ2-5, with 8 middle bases fitting TRBD2. This TCR was recovered from a man older than 75 with acute or convalescent COVID-19. The CDR3 reads as follows: CAISESPSGGLETQYF. The nucleotide sequence reads as follows: TGTGCCATCAGTGAGTCGCCCAGCGGGGGTCTTGAGACCCAGTACTTC.